What follows is one T cell receptor beta chain and its context. This clone was recorded only once. No cognate antigen has been identified for it. No base quality information exists; no much larger clone differs at one position. TCRbeta CDR3 regions were amplified from genomic DNA by means of the immunoSEQ Assay, a bias-controlled multiplex PCR. Under the source paper's analysis protocol: The number of nucleated cells in each sample was estimated from the amplification of reference gene primers within the assay. To quantify the absolute abundance of each unique TCRbeta CDR3 rearrangement, sequence reads were collapsed and filtered. Productive Simpson clonality was computed per sample as the square root of Simpson's diversity index over productive rearrangements. The immuneACCESS repertoire file appears here via TCRdb, limited to in-frame rearrangements. These files lack a portion of the clones; in checked studies, under half of the deficit traces to unresolved V genes, and the cause of the others is not known. D and trimming were read from the DNA, whereas the V and J calls and clone size are those reported in that table. A total of 200,000 to 250,000 clones appear in this sample, about 84% of them only once. Of the sample, around 7.8% is held by the ten largest clones.

V is trimmed back by 5 bases and J by 7 bases, and the junction contains 7 bases that no gene match accounts for. The CDR3 has 15 amino acids, counting the end cysteine and phenylalanine. Only the CDR3 region is kept as DNA, spanning 45 bases read in frame from base 1. CDR1 is given as SGHVS and CDR2 as FQNEAQ, both from the germline V gene. This specimen belongs to a study of blood T cell repertoires in COVID-19 (TCRdb year 2020). As for the study more broadly: The collaborator samples originated in the United States, Italy and Spain and spanned the acute and convalescent phases of COVID-19. Subjects who had been exposed to COVID-19, were actively infected with it, or had recovered from it provided the deeply sampled blood TCRbeta repertoires that made up the dataset. The samples were drawn from the first 160 participants of the ongoing ImmuneRACE study and from 1,254 subjects provided by 6 global collaborators. Sample metadata almost always included a de-identified subject ID, COVID-19 status, age in years and sex. The repertoires were made available in a free public database intended to serve as a resource for research on the immune response to SARS-CoV-2. The material from the prospective study consisted of cDNA or gDNA derived from T cells, B-cell-depleted T cells, or PBMCs. Where available, HLA class I and class II types were obtained from metadata supplied by the sample provider rather than from assay-based typing. The paper's findings and limits, for the study overall: The quantity of clinical and demographic metadata differed by source and by participant and was supplied without curation.

At one collaborating source in Seattle, patients were enrolled during active infection and were followed longitudinally through the course of disease. Collaborating institutions collected whole blood in K2EDTA tubes following their own protocols. For TCRbeta analysis, collaborators shipped samples as frozen whole blood, isolated PBMCs, or DNA extracted from either of those sample types. Rearrangement joined TRBV7-8 to TRBJ1-6, with 8 bases matching TRBD1. This clonotype was obtained from a woman aged 80 or over with COVID-19, enrolled during active disease. Material for sequencing was peripheral blood. The CDR3 loop reads CASSITGGVNSPLHF. The sequenced DNA: TGTGCCAGCAGCATCACAGGGGGAGTAAATTCACCCCTCCACTTT.